Each of the 28 T cell receptor beta chains below was sequenced from the same sample in a study of blood T cell repertoires in COVID-19. Assay: immunoSEQ multiplex PCR; the TCRdb copy retains only in-frame clones and omits some. This sample has approximately 330,000 clones, with 85% to 90% found just once. The sequencing sample was made of peripheral blood. These receptors were obtained from a woman aged 50 to 65 with active or convalescent COVID-19.

The V gene is TRBV28, the J gene TRBJ2-1; 7 bases align to TRBD1. The length of the CDR3 is 14 residues. The germline V gene has CDR1 MDHEN and CDR2 SYDVKM. V lost 7 bases and J lost 11; bases outside the gene matches: 14. CDR3 sequence: CASTIRQGDGKQFF. The CDR3 DNA reads as TGTGCCAGCACCATACGACAGGGTGACGGTAAGCAGTTCTTC.

V usage is TRBV30 and J usage is TRBJ2-3; 10 nucleotides agree with TRBD2. The CDR3 is 16 residues long. The J segment lost 1 base and the V segment lost 1 base, leaving 5 bases of the junction unmatched. From germline, CDR1 is GTSNPN and CDR2 SVGIG (reference sequence). The CDR3 region is CAWSGGLARGTDTQYF. The CDR3 nucleotides are TGTGCCTGGAGTGGGGGACTAGCGAGGGGCACAGATACGCAGTATTTT.

The chain uses TRBV30 and TRBJ2-2, with a weak D call TRBD1 (6 bases). Germline V gene lookup returns CDR1 GTSNPN and CDR2 SVGIG (reference sequence). CDR3 length equals 14 residues. V lost 3 bases, J lost 4 bases, and 12 bases lay in between. CDR3 loop: CAWRGTGSTGELFF. The DNA of the CDR3 is TGTGCCTGGAGGGGAACAGGGTCCACCGGGGAGCTGTTTTTT.

This chain joins TRBV4-2 and TRBJ1-2; D is undetermined. V was shortened by 4 bases and J by 4 bases, with 16 bases between the two germline ends. CDR1 and CDR2 from the germline V gene are LGHNA and YNFKEQ. The CDR3 sequence is 15 residues long. For the CDR3, the DNA is TGTGCCAGCAGCCTTCCCCAGTCAAGTGCCTATGGCTACACCTTC. Translating gives CASSLPQSSAYGYTF.

The chain links TRBV14 to TRBJ2-1, with D maybe TRBD2 (5 bases). In germline, CDR1 is SGHDN, CDR2 FVKESK. The CDR3 has 18 amino acids. V lost 5 bases to trimming and J lost 4 bases, with 24 bases between them. CDR3 in amino acids: CASSGAGSSGSSYNEQFF. CDR3 bases: TGTGCCAGCAGCGGTGCTGGGTCAAGCGGATCCTCATACAATGAGCAGTTCTTC. The full variable domain, in which reference TRBV14 and TRBJ2-1 provide the parts outside the CDR3, is EAGVTQFPSHSVIEKGQTVTLRCDPISGHDNLYWYRRVMGKEIKFLLHFVKESKQDESGMPNNRFLAERTGGTYSTLKVQPAELEDSGVYFCASSGAGSSGSSYNEQFFGPGTRLTVL.

The gene calls are TRBV19 and TRBJ2-4; 11 bases fit TRBD1. The CDR3 runs to 14 residues. The J segment lost 8 bases and the V segment lost 9 bases, leaving 9 bases of the junction unmatched. In germline, CDR1 is LNHDA, CDR2 SQIVND (reference sequence). The DNA for the CDR3 is TGTGCCAGCGGGACAGGGGGGTTTTGGGACATTCAGTACTTC. Translated, it gives CASGTGGFWDIQYF.

The V gene is TRBV3-1 (or the pseudogene TRBV3-2), the J gene TRBJ1-1; TRBD1 matches 7 bases. J lost 0 bases, V lost 3 bases, and 4 bases had no gene match. CDR1 is LGHDT, CDR2 YNNKEL, per germline (reference sequence). This CDR3 is 15 amino acids long. The CDR3 loop reads CASSQTGNLNTEAFF. The CDR3, as DNA: TGTGCCAGCAGCCAGACAGGGAATCTGAACACTGAAGCTTTCTTT.

CDR3 in DNA: TGCGCCAGCAGCCAATGGAGTAATCAGCCCCAGCATTTT. Translation gives CASSQWSNQPQHF. This chain joins TRBV4-3 and TRBJ1-5; no definite D call. CDR1 is LGHNA and CDR2 is YSLEER in the germline V gene. V shed 2 bases and J shed 4 bases, with 6 bases lying between them. The CDR3 totals 13 residues.

The chain has TRBV7-2 and TRBJ2-3, with D possibly being TRBD2 (5 bases). CDR1 SGHTA and CDR2 FQGNSA come from the germline V gene. Trimming removed 8 bases at V and 5 bases at J, with 14 bases between. The CDR3 loop spans 13 amino acids. The CDR3 reads CASATDGIDTQYF. CDR3 sequence (DNA): TGTGCCAGCGCCACCGACGGGATAGATACGCAGTATTTT.

This chain uses TRBV2 with TRBJ1-3; 10 positions match TRBD1. Germline values: CDR1 SNHLY, CDR2 FYNNEI. Trimming removed 5 bases from V and 2 bases from J; junction bases left unmatched: 3. The CDR3 sequence is 15 residues long. DNA of the CDR3: TGTGCCAGCAGTCGACAGGGGGCCCCTGGAAACACCATATATTTT. Its translation is CASSRQGAPGNTIYF.

The chain uses TRBV29-1 and TRBJ2-7; tentative D call: TRBD1 (5 bases). The V gene lost 5 bases and the J gene lost 1 base, with 12 bases spanning the gap. The CDR3 loop spans 13 amino acids. Germline V gene sequence: CDR1 SQVTM, CDR2 ANQGSEA. The CDR3 DNA follows: TGCAGCGTTCTACCCAGGGATTCCTACGAGCAGTACTTC. It translates to CSVLPRDSYEQYF.

This sequence joins TRBV28 and TRBJ2-1; TRBD2 matches 12 bases. CDR1 and CDR2 (germline): MDHEN, SYDVKM. Germline trimming cut 5 bases from V and 5 bases from J; bases unmatched to any gene: 16. This CDR3 is built from 19 residues. Here the CDR3 DNA reads TGTGCCAGCAGTCACCACTCCGCCACTAGCGGGAGGACCCACAATGAGCAGTTCTTC. This translates into CASSHHSATSGRTHNEQFF.

The chain has TRBV7-2 and TRBJ1-4; tentatively, D is TRBD1 (5 bases). Germline loops: CDR1 SGHTA, CDR2 FQGNSA. Trimming shortened V by 6 bases and J by 3 bases, and 11 bases separated the two germline ends. The CDR3 spans 14 residues. The CDR3: CASSYQGANEKLFF. CDR3 sequence (DNA): TGTGCCAGCAGTTACCAGGGTGCTAATGAAAAACTGTTTTTT.

V is TRBV5-5 and J is TRBJ2-2, with D possibly being TRBD1 (6 bases). From germline, CDR1 is SGHKS and CDR2 YYEKEE (reference sequence). Trimming stripped 7 bases from V and 6 bases from J, with 16 bases between. The CDR3 is 14 amino acids. The CDR3 nucleotides read TGTGCCAGCCTAAAGGACAGAGCAGCCGGGGAGCTGTTTTTT. Protein product: CASLKDRAAGELFF.

This sequence joins TRBV19 and TRBJ1-6; maybe TRBD1 (6 bases). This CDR3 spans 13 amino acids. V lost 6 bases and J lost 14, with 17 bases in between. Germline V gives CDR1 LNHDA, CDR2 SQIVND (reference sequence). The CDR3 loop is CASSDVGGEALHF. DNA of the CDR3: TGTGCCAGTAGCGATGTAGGGGGAGAGGCCCTCCACTTT.

The rearrangement joins TRBV18 to TRBJ2-1; TRBD1 matches at 8 bases. CDR1 and CDR2 from the germline V gene are KGHSH and LQKENI. CDR3 length equals 13 residues. The V gene end was trimmed by 6 bases and the J gene end by 5 bases; junction bases not matched to a gene: 3. The CDR3 DNA sequence: TGTGCCAGCTCCTCGGACAGGGACAATGAGCAGTTCTTC. Amino acids: CASSSDRDNEQFF.

J is TRBJ2-7 and V is TRBV7-2; D may be TRBD1 (6 bases). Germline values: CDR1 SGHTA, CDR2 FQGNSA. Trimming shortened V by 5 bases and J by 2 bases, and 22 bases separated the two germline ends. There are 17 residues in the CDR3. This chain's CDR3 is CASSKLDRTIRTYEQYF. CDR3 DNA: TGTGCCAGCAGCAAGCTGGACAGAACGATAAGAACCTACGAGCAGTACTTC.

The V gene is TRBV9, the J gene TRBJ2-3; 8 bases agree with TRBD1. Germline lookup yields CDR1 SGDLS and CDR2 YYNGEE. V trimming: 2 bases; J trimming: 1 base; junction bases outside the gene matches: 3. This CDR3 has 15 residues. For the CDR3, the DNA is TGTGCCAGCAGCGTCGGGGGACAGGGCACAGATACGCAGTATTTT. Protein: CASSVGGQGTDTQYF.

The gene calls are TRBV12-3 or TRBV12-4 and TRBJ1-2; D not certain. The CDR3 extends over 13 amino acids. The V and J ends lost 4 bases and 14 bases respectively, with 20 bases between them. Here the CDR3 reads CASSWRDGESGTF. DNA of the CDR3: TGTGCCAGCAGTTGGCGGGATGGGGAGAGTGGAACCTTC.

This rearrangement joins TRBV18 to TRBJ2-5; 8 positions agree with TRBD1. This CDR3 comprises 14 residues. V was clipped by 3 bases and J by 1 base; unmatched bases: 1. Looked up from germline, CDR1 is KGHSH and CDR2 is LQKENI. For the CDR3, the DNA is TGTGCCAGCTCACCTCAGGGGGCCCAAGAGACCCAGTACTTC. Amino acids: CASSPQGAQETQYF.

This chain links TRBV3-1 (or the pseudogene TRBV3-2) with TRBJ1-1; 8 bases line up with TRBD1. J gave up 6 bases and V 4 bases, and 13 bases lay outside the gene matches. Germline V lookup: CDR1 LGHDT, CDR2 YNNKEL (reference sequence). The CDR3 totals 16 residues. The CDR3 nucleotides read TGTGCCAGCAGCCGAGGACAGGGAGGTGTTATCGCTGAAGCTTTCTTT. Its translation: CASSRGQGGVIAEAFF.

This clone came up once. The chain links TRBV6-1 to TRBJ1-4, with D uncertain. CDR1 and CDR2 from the germline V gene are MNHNS and SASEGT. This CDR3 has 17 residues. The V end lost 1 base, the J end lost 8 bases, and 20 bases lay between the germline ends. In nucleotides, the CDR3 is TGTGCCAGCAGTGAAGGGTTCTTGAGGGCAGGCGGCGAAAAACTGTTTTTT. As protein: CASSEGFLRAGGEKLFF.

This rearrangement joins TRBV11-2 to TRBJ2-7; no firm D call. This CDR3 is built from 15 residues. Deletions cut 6 bases from V and 6 bases from J, with 21 bases between. Per germline, CDR1 SGHAT and CDR2 FQNNGV. In nucleotides, the CDR3 is TGTGCCAGCAGAAATAGGCAGGCATTCCTACGCGAGCAGTACTTC. Amino acids: CASRNRQAFLREQYF.

CDR3 in DNA: TGTGCCTGGAGGCGGGGACCGGGGACAGATACGCAGTATTTT. Encoded protein: CAWRRGPGTDTQYF. This sequence joins TRBV30 and TRBJ2-3; D is possibly TRBD2 (6 bases). The length of the CDR3 is 14 residues. Germline V lookup: CDR1 GTSNPN, CDR2 SVGIG (reference sequence). Trimming took off 3 bases at V and 3 bases at J, with 13 bases between the two ends. The full variable domain, with the rest looked up from reference TRBV30 and TRBJ2-3, is SQTIHQWPATLVQPVGSPLSLECTVEGTSNPNLYWYRQAAGRGLQLLFYSVGIGQISSEVPQNLSASRPQDRQFILSSKKLLLSDSGFYLCAWRRGPGTDTQYFGPGTRLTVL.

This clone has a single count. This chain links TRBV6-5 with TRBJ1-3; TRBD1 matches at 8 bases. The germline gives CDR1 MNHEY, CDR2 SVGAGI. CDR3 size: 16 residues. J lost 2 bases, V lost 3 bases, and 6 bases had no gene match. CDR3 DNA: TGTGCCAGCAGTTATTGGCAGGGGGCCGCTGGAAACACCATATATTTT. It is translated as CASSYWQGAAGNTIYF.

The chain links TRBV28 to TRBJ1-2; D not resolved. The germline V gene encodes CDR1 MDHEN and CDR2 SYDVKM. Trimming removed 6 bases at V and 2 bases at J, with 7 bases between. This CDR3 has 12 residues. The CDR3 DNA is TGTGCCAGCAGCGATCAGAACTATGGCTACACCTTC. Translated: CASSDQNYGYTF.

The chain carries TRBV4-2 and TRBJ2-5; D perhaps matches TRBD1 (5 bases). This CDR3 has 18 amino acids. CDR1 and CDR2 (germline): LGHNA, YNFKEQ. Between the trimmed V and J ends, which lost 3 bases and 0 bases, there was a span of 20 bases. CDR3 DNA sequence: TGTGCCAGCAGCCATGCCGCGACAACGGCAGGGAACCAAGAGACCCAGTACTTC. It yields the protein CASSHAATTAGNQETQYF.

This clone was counted between two and nine times. V and J are TRBV4-3 and TRBJ1-1; D gene uncertain. V was trimmed by 0 bases and J by 4 bases, leaving 15 bases between them. Germline V gene data show CDR1 as LGHNA and CDR2 as YSLEER. CDR3 length: 16 residues. The DNA of the CDR3 is TGCGCCAGCAGCCAAGATCATCTGGGCCTCTTCACTGAAGCTTTCTTT. Translating gives CASSQDHLGLFTEAFF.